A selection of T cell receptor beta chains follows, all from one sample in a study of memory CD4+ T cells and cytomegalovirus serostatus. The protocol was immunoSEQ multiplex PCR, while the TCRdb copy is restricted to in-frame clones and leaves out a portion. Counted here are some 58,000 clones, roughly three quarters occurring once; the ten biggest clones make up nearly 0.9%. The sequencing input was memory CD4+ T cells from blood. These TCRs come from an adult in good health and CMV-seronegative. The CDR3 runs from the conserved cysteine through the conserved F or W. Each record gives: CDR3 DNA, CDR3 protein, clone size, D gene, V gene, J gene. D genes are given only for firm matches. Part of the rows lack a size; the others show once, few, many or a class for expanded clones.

TGTGCCAGCAGTGCTACCTATGGCTACACCTTC	CASSATYGYTF	few	NA	TRBV2	TRBJ1-2
TGCGCCAGCAGCTTTTTTCTCAGCACCGGGGAGCTGTTTTTT	CASSFFLSTGELFF	NA	NA	TRBV5-1	TRBJ2-2
TGCGCCAGCAGAGAACCTAGCGTCAATGAGCAGTTCTTC	CASREPSVNEQFF	NA	NA	TRBV5-1	TRBJ2-1
TGCGCCAGCAGATCCGGGACAGGGACCTACGAGCAGTACTTC	CASRSGTGTYEQYF	NA	TRBD1	TRBV5-1	TRBJ2-7
TGCAGCGTTGAGGCGGCTTGGGGGGAATTTGGAGAGACCCAGTACTTC	CSVEAAWGEFGETQYF	few	NA	TRBV29-1	TRBJ2-5
TGCGCCAGCAGTCCCGGGGGCGGGCGCCAAGAGACCCAGTACTTC	CASSPGGGRQETQYF	NA	NA	TRBV10-1	TRBJ2-5
TGTGCCAGCAGCTTACCGGGACAGGGGGTTTACGAGCAGTACTTC	CASSLPGQGVYEQYF	NA	TRBD1	TRBV7-8	TRBJ2-7
TGTGCCAGCAGCCGGGAGGGGTATGGCTACACCTTC	CASSREGYGYTF	NA	NA	TRBV9	TRBJ1-2
TGTGCCAGCAGCGTAAGGGACAGGGGTTATGATGAGCAGTTCTTC	CASSVRDRGYDEQFF	NA	TRBD1	TRBV9	TRBJ2-1
TGTGCCAGCAGCTTAGCCCCCAGGTACAGGGAATATTACAATGAGCAGTTCTTC	CASSLAPRYREYYNEQFF	NA	NA	TRBV7-9	TRBJ2-1
TGTGCCAGCAGCTTAGGGGCCAGCGAGGGGCAGCCCCAGCATTTT	CASSLGASEGQPQHF	NA	NA	TRBV7-6	TRBJ1-5
TGTGCCAGCAGCCTGAGACAGGGGTTTGAAAACACCGGGGAGCTGTTTTTT	CASSLRQGFENTGELFF	NA	TRBD1	TRBV7-8	TRBJ2-2
TGCAGCGTTGAAGGTCAGGGAGGGAACGGCTACACCTTC	CSVEGQGGNGYTF	medium-sized	NA	TRBV29-1	TRBJ1-2
TGTGCCAGCAGCTTCCCGGGGGCAGATACGCAGTATTTT	CASSFPGADTQYF	NA	NA	TRBV7-3	TRBJ2-3
TGTGCCAGCAGCGCAGCAGGATGGTCCGAGCAGTACTTC	CASSAAGWSEQYF	NA	NA	TRBV9	TRBJ2-7
TGTGCCAGCAGCTTATGGGGGCGCGGTTCACCCCTCCACTTT	CASSLWGRGSPLHF	NA	NA	TRBV7-3	TRBJ1-6
TGTGCCAGCAGCCCACGACAGGGGATAACGTATGGCTACACCTTC	CASSPRQGITYGYTF	NA	TRBD1	TRBV7-2	TRBJ1-2
TGTGCCACCAGCAGAGACCGGACTCGCCGAGGGAACTATGGCTACACCTTC	CATSRDRTRRGNYGYTF	NA	NA	TRBV15	TRBJ1-2
TGTGCCAGCAGCAACCGGGACAGGGCCGACGAGCAGTACTTC	CASSNRDRADEQYF	NA	TRBD1	TRBV11-1	TRBJ2-7
TGCGCCAGCAGCTTCAGCGGGGGCTGGTCAGATACGCAGTATTTT	CASSFSGGWSDTQYF	NA	TRBD2	TRBV5-1	TRBJ2-3
TGTGCCAGCAGCTTCGCGTCCAACGGCGAGCAGTACTTC	CASSFASNGEQYF	NA	NA	TRBV7-9	TRBJ2-7
TGTGCCAGCAGTCCTTATGGGATCCACGAGCAGTACTTC	CASSPYGIHEQYF	NA	NA	TRBV28	TRBJ2-7
TGCGCCAGCAGTGAGTCGAAACAGCCAAATTCACCCCTCCACTTT	CASSESKQPNSPLHF	few	NA	TRBV10-1	TRBJ1-6
TGTGCCAGCAGTTTAGGCGTCTACGAGCAGTACTTC	CASSLGVYEQYF	NA	NA	TRBV28	TRBJ2-7